These 26 T cell receptor beta chains came from one sample sequenced in a study of OX40 agonist ivuxolimab in advanced cancers. Libraries were prepared by immunoSEQ multiplex PCR; TCRdb keeps only in-frame clonotypes and omits some of them. The sample carries more than 55,000 clones, around 83% recorded once. The sequencing used CD4+ or CD8+ T cells sorted from blood, collected in a trial of the OX40 agonist ivuxolimab. The source of these receptors is an adult with an advanced solid tumor such as melanoma, head and neck, liver or kidney cancer.

This rearrangement joins TRBV7-8 to TRBJ1-2, with D maybe TRBD1 (6 bases). The CDR3 contains 15 residues. Per the germline V gene, CDR1 is SGHVS and CDR2 is FQNEAQ. V lost 4 bases and J 4 bases, leaving 16 bases between the germline ends. The CDR3 region has the DNA TGTGCCAGCAGCTCGCCAGGGGATTCTCGCTATGGCTACACCTTC. It translates to CASSSPGDSRYGYTF.

This chain connects TRBV6-1 to TRBJ1-1; D remains ambiguous. The germline V and J ends were trimmed by 2 bases and 5 bases, with 9 bases remaining between them. The CDR3 is 13 amino acids. The germline CDR1 and CDR2 sequences are MNHNS and SASEGT. The CDR3 DNA reads TGTGCCAGCAGTGAAAATTCGATGACTGAAGCTTTCTTT. Translated, it gives CASSENSMTEAFF.

This clone showed up just once. The chain carries TRBV9 and TRBJ1-5, with D perhaps TRBD1 (6 bases). The CDR3 covers 15 residues. Germline V gives CDR1 SGDLS, CDR2 YYNGEE. V was clipped by 5 bases and J by 0 bases, with 12 bases between them. The CDR3 DNA reads TGTGCCAGCAGTCTCACAGGGCTTAGCAATCAGCCCCAGCATTTT. Protein product: CASSLTGLSNQPQHF. The entire variable domain, with the rest obtained from reference TRBV9 and TRBJ1-5, is as follows: DSGVTQTPKHLITATGQRVTLRCSPRSGDLSVYWYQQSLDQGLQFLIQYYNGEERAKGNILERFSAQQFPDLHSELNLSSLELGDSALYFCASSLTGLSNQPQHFGDGTRLSIL.

This clone was counted a single time. The chain employs TRBV7-8 and TRBJ2-2; TRBD1 aligns across 11 bases. The CDR3 is 16 amino acids. V trimming: 7 bases; J trimming: 4 bases; junction bases outside the gene matches: 8. Germline V CDR1 and CDR2: SGHVS, FQNEAQ. Here the CDR3 DNA reads TGTGCCAGCACCGAGACCGGGACAGGGGGCACCGGGGAGCTGTTTTTT. This gives the protein CASTETGTGGTGELFF.

The rearrangement links TRBV10-3 to TRBJ2-2; D unclear. Looked up from germline, CDR1 is ENHRY and CDR2 is SYGVKD. V was clipped by 7 bases and J by 0 bases, with 12 bases between them. The CDR3 runs to 15 residues. CDR3 coding DNA: TGTGCCATCACCCCGGGCACCTCGAACACCGGGGAGCTGTTTTTT. This sequence encodes CAITPGTSNTGELFF.

J is TRBJ2-5 and V is TRBV6-6, with a weak D call TRBD1 (5 bases). The CDR3 runs to 15 residues. Germline values: CDR1 MNHNY, CDR2 SVGAGI (reference sequence). V was shortened by 4 bases and J by 3 bases, with 15 bases between the two germline ends. The CDR3 sequence: CASSSTRAGKETQYF. The CDR3 nucleotides are TGTGCCAGCAGTTCGACCAGGGCTGGTAAAGAGACCCAGTACTTC.

The V call is TRBV28, the J call TRBJ1-5; D ambiguous. Looked up from germline, CDR1 is MDHEN and CDR2 is SYDVKM. The V end was cut by 2 bases, the J end by 3 bases, with 8 bases between. The CDR3 length is 14 residues. CDR3 region: CASSLREFNQPQHF. CDR3 in DNA: TGTGCCAGCAGTTTAAGAGAGTTCAATCAGCCCCAGCATTTT.

The rearrangement uses TRBV7-9 and TRBJ2-1; the D is unclear. V lost 5 bases to trimming and J lost 11 bases, with 13 bases between them. CDR3 length: 12 residues. Germline V lookup: CDR1 SEHNR, CDR2 FQNEAQ (reference sequence). The CDR3 is CASSPGLGKQFF. CDR3 in DNA: TGTGCCAGCAGCCCCGGGTTGGGCAAGCAGTTCTTC. The full variable domain, in which reference TRBV7-9 and TRBJ2-1 provide the parts outside the CDR3, is DTGVSQNPRHKITKRGQNVTFRCDPISEHNRLYWYRQTLGQGPEFLTYFQNEAQLEKSRLLSDRFSAERPKGSFSTLEIQRTEQGDSAMYLCASSPGLGKQFFGPGTRLTVL.

This clone appeared a few times. This chain joins TRBV5-6 and TRBJ1-4; 7 bases fit TRBD1. J gave up 4 bases and V 5 bases, and 2 bases lay outside the gene matches. The germline CDR1 and CDR2 sequences are SGHDT and YYEEEE. The CDR3 extends over 13 amino acids. DNA of the CDR3: TGTGCCAGCAGGGGACAGATTAATGAAAAACTGTTTTTT. Translating it yields CASRGQINEKLFF.

The gene calls are TRBV5-4 and TRBJ2-5, with 7 bases identical to TRBD1. CDR3 length: 14 amino acids. The junction had 8 bases not matched to a gene; V was cut back by 4 bases and J by 5 bases. Germline V gives CDR1 SGHNT, CDR2 YYREEE (reference sequence). CDR3 in amino acids: CASSNYRGGETQYF. The DNA for the CDR3 is TGTGCCAGCAGCAACTACAGGGGCGGGGAGACCCAGTACTTC.

The chain is built from TRBV7-2 and TRBJ2-7, with D tentatively TRBD2 (5 bases). V was shortened by 8 bases and J by 9 bases, with 14 bases between the two germline ends. The V gene's germline CDR1 is SGHTA and CDR2 FQGNSA. This CDR3 region has 11 residues. The CDR3 loop reads CASGRTSGQYF. CDR3 in DNA: TGTGCCAGCGGTAGGACTTCTGGGCAGTACTTC. The whole variable domain, remainder taken from reference TRBV7-2 and TRBJ2-7, is GAGVSQSPSNKVTEKGKDVELRCDPISGHTALYWYRQSLGQGLEFLIYFQGNSAPDKSGLPSDRFSAERTGGSVSTLTIQRTQQEDSAVYLCASGRTSGQYFGPGTRLTVT.

The chain has TRBV19 and TRBJ1-5; unclear D gene. CDR1 is LNHDA and CDR2 is SQIVND in the germline V gene (reference sequence). CDR3 length: 14 amino acids. V lost 1 base and J 4 bases, leaving 8 bases between the germline ends. The CDR3 coding sequence is TGTGCCAGTAGTATAGGACACTTTAATCAGCCCCAGCATTTT. Translated: CASSIGHFNQPQHF.

V is TRBV19 and J is TRBJ2-7; 10 nucleotides line up with TRBD1. CDR1 LNHDA and CDR2 SQIVND come from the germline V gene (reference sequence). The CDR3 sequence is 15 residues long. With 3 bases clipped from V and 4 bases from J, the junction kept 6 bases outside the gene matches. As DNA, the CDR3 is TGTGCCAGTAGTATGGCCGGGACAGGGGAGTACGAGCAGTACTTC. It encodes CASSMAGTGEYEQYF.

V is TRBV5-8 and J is TRBJ1-6, with TRBD1 matching over 9 bases. The V segment lost 0 bases and the J segment 6 bases; nucleotides outside the gene matches: 4. The germline V gene encodes CDR1 SGHTS and CDR2 YDEGEE. This CDR3 region has 16 residues. The CDR3 coding sequence is TGTGCCAGCAGCTTGGGGACAGGGGCCACTAATTCACCCCTCCACTTT. Translated, it gives CASSLGTGATNSPLHF.

The chain has TRBV6-1 and TRBJ2-7; TRBD1 might be the D (6 bases). V gave up 2 bases and J gave up 0 bases, with 14 bases separating them. Germline CDR1 is MNHNS and CDR2 is SASEGT. CDR3 size: 16 residues. The CDR3, as DNA: TGTGCCAGCAGTGAACAGGGGCTTTCCCCCTCCTACGAGCAGTACTTC. As protein: CASSEQGLSPSYEQYF.

The chain carries TRBV6-5 and TRBJ1-5; D is uncertain. This CDR3 has 13 residues. Trimming shortened V by 7 bases and J by 2 bases, and 9 bases separated the two germline ends. Germline lookup yields CDR1 MNHEY and CDR2 SVGAGI. In DNA, the CDR3 is TGTGCCAGCACCCAATTCGGCAATCAGCCCCAGCATTTT. Its protein is CASTQFGNQPQHF.

This clone appeared once. This chain joins TRBV30 and TRBJ2-7, with 8 positions matching TRBD1. This CDR3 has 14 residues. V dropped 3 bases and J dropped 3; count of bases not matched to a gene: 7. CDR1 is GTSNPN, CDR2 SVGIG, per germline (reference sequence). The CDR3 loop is CAWSNRDRNYEQYF. For the CDR3, the DNA is TGTGCCTGGAGCAATCGGGACAGGAACTACGAGCAGTACTTC.

Remarks on this clone: The sample contains more than one DNA sequence encoding this CDR3. V and J are TRBV2 and TRBJ2-2; TRBD1 agrees at 8 bases. The V gene end was trimmed by 6 bases and the J gene end by 1 base; junction bases not matched to a gene: 1. CDR3 length: 14 amino acids. Germline V gene data show CDR1 as SNHLY and CDR2 as FYNNEI. The CDR3 is CASRGTGNTGELFF. The CDR3 region has the DNA TGTGCCAGCAGGGGGACAGGGAACACCGGGGAGCTGTTTTTT.

The chain carries TRBV4-1 and TRBJ1-2; the D is unclear. Germline V lookup: CDR1 MGHRA, CDR2 YSYEKL. There are 16 residues in the CDR3. Trimming removed 0 bases at V and 1 base at J, with 12 bases between. CDR3 nucleotide sequence: TGCGCCAGCAGCCAAGAATCCCCGCTTTATAACTATGGCTACACCTTC. Its translation is CASSQESPLYNYGYTF.

This clone showed up just once. This chain joins TRBV6-1 and TRBJ2-3; weak D call: TRBD1 (6 bases). The CDR3 totals 16 residues. V was trimmed by 0 bases and J by 2 bases, leaving 12 bases between them. Germline V gene lookup returns CDR1 MNHNS and CDR2 SASEGT. The CDR3 DNA is TGTGCCAGCAGTGAAGCGGGCAGGGGATACACAGATACGCAGTATTTT. Translating gives CASSEAGRGYTDTQYF.

The J gene is TRBJ2-7, the V gene TRBV4-2, with D possibly TRBD2 on 7 matching bases. Per the germline V gene, CDR1 is LGHNA and CDR2 is YNFKEQ. CDR3 length: 14 amino acids. V was cut by 3 bases and J by 3 bases, with 12 bases left in between. The CDR3 DNA reads TGTGCCAGCAGCCAGGGGGGGACAATCTACGAGCAGTACTTC. Protein product: CASSQGGTIYEQYF.

A single count supports this clone. The V gene is TRBV6-1, the J gene TRBJ1-5; the D gene is possibly TRBD1 (6 bases). Germline values: CDR1 MNHNS, CDR2 SASEGT. This CDR3 has 14 residues. Between the trimmed V and J ends, which lost 0 bases and 11 bases, there was a span of 14 bases. As DNA, the CDR3 is TGTGCCAGCAGTGAAGCTAAGTTAGGGGGAACCCAGCATTTT. Protein sequence: CASSEAKLGGTQHF.

V gene TRBV10-3 combines with J gene TRBJ2-7; TRBD1 or TRBD2 may be the D gene (6 bases each). Germline CDR1 is ENHRY and CDR2 is SYGVKD. The CDR3 is 12 amino acids. CDR3 bases: TGTGCTATCGGACGGGGGCAATACGAGCAGTACTTC. It encodes CAIGRGQYEQYF.

As DNA, the CDR3 is TGTGCCAGCTCACCACAGGTGAACACCGGGGAGCTGTTTTTT. Its protein is CASSPQVNTGELFF. This chain joins TRBV18 and TRBJ2-2; D is unresolved. The CDR3 totals 14 residues. Germline values: CDR1 KGHSH, CDR2 LQKENI. V was clipped by 1 base and J by 1 base, with 4 bases between them.

The V call is TRBV5-4, the J call TRBJ1-1; D gene unclear. CDR1 is SGHNT, CDR2 YYREEE, per germline (reference sequence). The CDR3 totals 16 residues. Trimming shortened V by 5 bases and J by 5 bases, and 22 bases separated the two germline ends. In nucleotides, the CDR3 is TGTGCCAGCAGTCTTCCTCATGACCCGAGGAAGACTGAAGCTTTCTTT. Translation: CASSLPHDPRKTEAFF.

The gene calls are TRBV7-3 and TRBJ2-3; D is possibly TRBD2 (5 bases). Per the germline V gene, CDR1 is SGHTA and CDR2 is FQGTGA. V was pared by 8 bases and J by 5 bases, with 14 bases between. CDR3 size: 13 residues. The CDR3 spells CASGPRGGDTQYF. The CDR3 nucleotides read TGTGCCAGCGGACCCCGAGGAGGAGATACGCAGTATTTT.